Given below is one T cell receptor beta chain in context. Antigen: not known. The data derive from a study of shared clonotypes between healthy human individuals. The method was immunoSEQ multiplex PCR; TCRdb's version includes in-frame clones alone and lacks a portion of them. This table has around 600,000 clones, about 98% appearing once. This CDR3 spans 14 amino acids. Unmatched junction bases numbered 7, after V lost 4 bases and J lost 7 bases. CDR1 and CDR2 from the germline V gene are SGDLS and YYNGEE. CD45RO-negative, CCR7-positively selected cells formed the naive CD8 fraction, excluding terminally differentiated effector memory CD45RA+ cells. Healthy and HIV-negative, the adult donors had no recent acute infections or vaccinations. Only Caucasian adults living in Nashville, Tennessee made up the donor group. Study results and caveats: Genetic and exposure-history diversity was limited by the small donor number.

Sequenced sample: naive CD8+ T cells sorted from blood. The TCR sequence derives from a man aged 30 to 45 in good health. The chain employs TRBV9 and TRBJ1-4; 7 bases fit TRBD1. The CDR3 sequence is CASSPTGWGEKLFF. The CDR3 DNA reads TGTGCCAGCAGCCCGACAGGGTGGGGTGAAAAACTGTTTTTT.